The entry below gives a single T cell receptor (beta chain) sequence along with its context. The entry originates in a study of OX40 agonist ivuxolimab in advanced cancers. Produced via immunoSEQ multiplex PCR; TCRdb's table is partial and in-frame only. The sample consists of around 69,000 clones, roughly 88% of them appearing once. The CDR3 totals 17 residues. In germline, CDR1 is MNHEY, CDR2 SMNVEV (reference sequence). The V and J ends lost 5 bases and 0 bases respectively, with 14 bases between them. The specimen was CD4+ or CD8+ T cells sorted from blood, collected in a trial of the OX40 agonist ivuxolimab. The rearrangement uses TRBV27 and TRBJ2-6; D is unclear. This clonotype originated in an adult with an advanced solid tumor such as melanoma, head and neck, liver or kidney cancer. This chain's CDR3 is CASSPLDGSSGANVLTF. The CDR3 coding sequence is TGTGCCAGCAGTCCACTTGACGGTAGCTCTGGGGCCAACGTCCTGACTTTC.